This TCR beta chain was found in a study of somatic mutations in cytotoxic T cells in rheumatoid arthritis. Findings and limits, study-wide: There were about an eighth of the roughly 65 patients in whom the largest CD8+ clone exceeded 20% of CD8+ cells.

Clones were sequenced by immunoSEQ multiplex PCR, and TCRdb holds only the in-frame ones, with some missing. There are more than 20,000 clones in the sample; approximately 78% occur only once, and approximately 3.8% lies in the top ten. As for this clone: What it binds is not known.

Trimming pared 0 bases from V and 0 bases from J, leaving 7 bases between. The CDR3 runs to 14 residues. Per germline, CDR1 SGDLS and CDR2 YYNGEE. Material for sequencing was CD8+ T cells sorted from blood. The clonotype originates from an adult with rheumatoid arthritis. This chain links TRBV9 with TRBJ2-7; D is possibly TRBD2 (6 bases). The CDR3 nucleotides read TGTGCCAGCAGCGTAGACGGGAGCTCCTACGAGCAGTACTTC. It specifies CASSVDGSSYEQYF.